The source of this T cell receptor beta chain is a study of cytomegalovirus exposure and HLA in healthy donors. The V gene's germline CDR1 is PRHDT and CDR2 FYEKMQ (reference sequence). Deletions cut 1 base from V and 4 bases from J, with 10 bases between. The CDR3 runs 14 residues. Of note for this clone: The antigen remains undetermined.

PCR amplification relied on 60 Vbeta primers (plus 13 Jbeta primers). Repertoires were generated with immunoSEQ multiplex PCR, while TCRdb's copy carries only in-frame clones and drops some. The data show around 250,000 clones, 70% to 90% seen once. General study findings and limits: Some TCR beta chains (164 of them) were listed as cytomegalovirus-associated. HLA alleles were associated with 15,000 to 20,000 TCR beta sequences in a later analysis at 0.05 false discovery rate.

The receptor was isolated from an older woman in good health and CMV-seropositive. This rearrangement joins TRBV13 to TRBJ2-5, with D tentatively TRBD1 (6 bases). The specimen sequenced was PBMCs. CDR3 nucleotide sequence: TGTGCCAGCAGCTTAGACAGGGATATAGAGACCCAGTACTTC. Protein sequence: CASSLDRDIETQYF.